This T cell receptor (beta chain) derives from a study of shared clonotypes between healthy human individuals (dated by TCRdb to the early 2020s). Context from the whole study: The cohort included three men and two women between 18 and 49 years of age. Blood TCR repertoires of a handful of healthy adults were deeply sequenced to estimate repertoire size and the extent of clonotype sharing between individuals. For each donor, CD4 naive and CD4 memory were each run on three plates, CD8 naive on two plates, and CD8 memory on one plate. To increase sequencing depth and limit assay-specific biases, different laboratories used diverse techniques to prepare libraries and sequence TCR repertoires. Leukapheresis yielded between about 0.94 and 10 billion PBMCs per donor. On the study overall, not on this receptor specifically: Clonotypes shared by all four sorted-subset donors showed higher generation probabilities than non-shared clonotypes. Sharing across several donors was observed for 5% to 6.5% of naive CD4, over 3% of naive CD8, 2% to 2.5% of memory CD4, and roughly 0.4% of memory CD8 clonotypes. Because the study included a small number of donors, the genetic and exposure-history diversity represented was limited. Pairwise subsampling indicated that sequencing depth was expected to affect the degree of clonotype sharing among donors. Naive subsets generally had larger estimated clonotype richness than memory subsets did. Incomplete sequencing was indicated by rarefaction of sorted-subset datasets, despite the large sequencing depth. Sampling was restricted to blood, and TCR repertoires in tissue are likely to differ from TCR repertoires in blood.

Regarding this clone: Its recognized antigen is unknown. Base quality data are lacking; no much larger clone is found one base away. Different DNA sequences within this sample yield the same CDR3.

Using the deep immunoSEQ assay, TCR CDR3 regions were amplified from genomic DNA by multiplex PCR. Extracted genomic DNA from each cell subset was distributed evenly across all wells of several immunoSEQ 96-well plates, and each plate was treated as a replicate. For sorted subsets, approximately 200 ng of genomic DNA, equivalent to around 30,000 T cell genomes, went into each replicate PCR. Purified libraries were measured with a Qubit 3.0 fluorometer, size-checked on a Bioanalyzer 2100, and measured again with the KAPA Library Quantification kit. Each immunoSEQ 96-well plate was sequenced on its own single-read 150-cycle Illumina NextSeq 550 flow cell. As for how the authors treated the data: Because the immunoSEQ output held only junctional sequences and lacked quality scores, the filtering could not match the filtering applied to full-length reads. To assign V/J genes and CDR3, sequences were annotated against IMGT germline references using PyIR, a Python wrapper for IgBLAST v1.9. Reads with weak V/J assignments (E-value above 1e-6), missing CDR3, stop codons, out-of-frame junctions, or ambiguous translated residues were removed. V3J clonotypes were defined as sequences sharing an identical inferred V gene, J gene, and CDR3 amino acid sequence. To compute the percentage overlap between repertoires, the number of shared unique clonotypes was divided by the size of the smaller repertoire. Repertoire richness was assessed with RTK rarefaction, the Chao1 estimator, and Recon v2.1 estimates of unobserved clonotypes. Generation probabilities for all TCRbeta clonotypes obtained by the gDNA method from a handful of donors were computed using OLGA. TCRdb's version of the immuneACCESS table is confined to in-frame rearrangements and falls short of the full clone set. An unresolved V gene accounts for under half of the shortfall where checked; the remainder is of unknown origin. Clonal size and the V and J genes are those of that table, whereas D and trimming came from the DNA. This sample has 2,500,000 or so clones in its table, and about 90% of those were observed once. The ten largest account for 0.37% of the sample.

The trim is 1 base for V and 5 bases for J, with a gap of 8 bases between the germline ends. From its cysteine to its phenylalanine, the CDR3 spans 13 amino acids. Only the CDR3 part of the read is kept: 39 bases, read in frame from the first base. Via the germline V gene, CDR1 is SGHTA and CDR2 FQGNSA. The donors were healthy, HIV-negative adults who had no recently reported acute infections or vaccinations. Every donor was a Caucasian adult residing in Nashville, Tennessee, USA. Magnetic negative selection was used to enrich CD4+ T cells, after which naive cells were positively selected on CD45RA and the negative fraction became the memory subset. After blood collection by leukapheresis, PBMCs were isolated using Ficoll-Histopaque density gradient centrifugation and then cryopreserved in the vapor phase of liquid nitrogen. Analytical flow cytometry was used to check the purity and quantity of every magnetically sorted T cell population. From each sorted fraction, genomic DNA was isolated and quantified by UV absorbance on a Nanodrop 2000c.

Sequencing used naive CD4+ T cells from PBMCs. Read against the paper, the sample's cell subset or site label means: CD45RA+ positively selected. The TCR comes from a young man in good health. Some clones in this sample may be carry-over from other donors' samples. The chain is assembled from TRBV7-2 and TRBJ1-2; the D gene cannot be named for sure. The CDR3 is CASSLGRPYGYTF. DNA sequence: TGTGCCAGCAGCTTAGGCAGGCCTTATGGCTACACCTTC.